This T cell receptor (beta chain) was sequenced for a study of CD8 T cells in ankylosing spondylitis. Overall study findings and caveats: In ankylosing spondylitis blood, a motif of roughly 8 highly homologous TCR beta variants appeared characteristic.

This clonotype was counted a few times. Its specificity is not known. TCRdb reprocessed the 5' RACE reads with MiXCR, giving one entry per CDR3 protein. The sample lists fewer than 250,000 distinct CDR3 sequences, approximately 20% seen once, with about two fifths in the top ten. The sequencing sample was made of blood, either unsorted or a sorted T cell fraction (not recorded which). The clonotype comes from a male donor with ankylosing spondylitis.

CDR3 DNA: TGTGCCAGCAGCCAAGATATCCGAACAGGGGAGGACTACGAGCAGTACTTC. Amino acids: CASSQDIRTGEDYEQYF. This chain joins TRBV4-2 and TRBJ2-7; TRBD1 is a possible D gene (7 bases). The CDR3 covers 17 residues. V dropped 0 bases and J dropped 3 bases, with 18 bases sitting between them. Germline-derived CDR1 and CDR2 are LGHNA and YNFKEQ.